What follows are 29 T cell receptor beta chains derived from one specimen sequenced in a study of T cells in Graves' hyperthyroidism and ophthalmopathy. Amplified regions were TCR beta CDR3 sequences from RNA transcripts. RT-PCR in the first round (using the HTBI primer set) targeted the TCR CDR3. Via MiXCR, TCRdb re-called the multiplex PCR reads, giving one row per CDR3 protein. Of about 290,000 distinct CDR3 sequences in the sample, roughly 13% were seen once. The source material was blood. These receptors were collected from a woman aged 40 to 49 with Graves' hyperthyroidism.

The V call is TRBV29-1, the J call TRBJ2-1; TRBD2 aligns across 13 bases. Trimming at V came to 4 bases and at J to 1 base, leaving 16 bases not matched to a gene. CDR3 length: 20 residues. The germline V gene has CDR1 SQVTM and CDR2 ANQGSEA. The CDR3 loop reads CSVGLPSGTSGIRSYNEQFF. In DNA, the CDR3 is TGCAGCGTTGGCCTGCCGAGCGGGACTAGCGGGATTCGGTCCTACAATGAGCAGTTCTTC.

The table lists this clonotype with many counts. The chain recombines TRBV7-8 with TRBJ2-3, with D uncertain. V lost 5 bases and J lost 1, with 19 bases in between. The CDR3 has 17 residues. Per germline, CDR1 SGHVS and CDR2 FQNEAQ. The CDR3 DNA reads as TGTGCCAGCAGCCGGAGTAGACGGTCAATGGGCACAGATACGCAGTATTTT. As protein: CASSRSRRSMGTDTQYF.

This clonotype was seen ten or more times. The CDR3 loop is CASSPPGGSGYTF. The DNA of the CDR3 is TGTGCCAGCTCACCACCGGGAGGGAGCGGCTACACCTTC. This chain links TRBV18 with TRBJ1-2; the D is unclear. Trimming removed 0 bases from V and 8 bases from J, with 10 bases in between. This CDR3 is built from 13 residues. Looked up from germline, CDR1 is KGHSH and CDR2 is LQKENI.

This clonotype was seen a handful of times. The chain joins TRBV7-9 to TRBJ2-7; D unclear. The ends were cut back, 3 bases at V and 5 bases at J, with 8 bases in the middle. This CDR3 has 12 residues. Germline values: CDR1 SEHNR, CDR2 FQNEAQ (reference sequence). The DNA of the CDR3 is TGTGCCAGCAGCTTCGCCACCGACGAGCAGTACTTC. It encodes CASSFATDEQYF. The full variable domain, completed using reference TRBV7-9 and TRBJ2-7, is DTGVSQNPRHKITKRGQNVTFRCDPISEHNRLYWYRQTLGQGPEFLTYFQNEAQLEKSRLLSDRFSAERPKGSFSTLEIQRTEQGDSAMYLCASSFATDEQYFGPGTRLTVT.

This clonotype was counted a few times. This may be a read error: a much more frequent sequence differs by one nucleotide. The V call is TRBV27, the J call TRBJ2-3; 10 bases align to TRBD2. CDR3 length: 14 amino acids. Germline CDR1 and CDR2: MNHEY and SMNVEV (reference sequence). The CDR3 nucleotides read TGTGCCACCCTAGCGGGAGTTAGCACAGATATGCAGTATTTT. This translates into CATLAGVSTDMQYF.

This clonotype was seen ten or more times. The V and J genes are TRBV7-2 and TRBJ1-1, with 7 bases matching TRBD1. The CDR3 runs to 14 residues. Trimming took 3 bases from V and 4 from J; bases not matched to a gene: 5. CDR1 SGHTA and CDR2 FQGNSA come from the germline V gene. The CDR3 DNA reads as TGTGCCAGCAGCTTGGGTAACAGGGGCACTGAAGCTTTCTTT. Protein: CASSLGNRGTEAFF.

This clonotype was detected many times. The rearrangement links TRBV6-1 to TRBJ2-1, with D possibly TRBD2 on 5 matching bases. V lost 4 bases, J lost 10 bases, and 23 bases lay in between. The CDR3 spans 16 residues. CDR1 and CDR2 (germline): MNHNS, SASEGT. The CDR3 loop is CASSVKWTEHSKEQFF. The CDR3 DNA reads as TGTGCCAGCAGTGTAAAATGGACTGAGCACTCTAAAGAGCAGTTCTTC.

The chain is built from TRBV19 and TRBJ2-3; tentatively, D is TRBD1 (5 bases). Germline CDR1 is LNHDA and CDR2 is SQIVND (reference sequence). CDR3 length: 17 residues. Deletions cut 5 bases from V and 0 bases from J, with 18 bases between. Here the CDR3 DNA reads TGTGCCAGTAGTCCTCCTCTCAGACAGCCTAGCACAGATACGCAGTATTTT. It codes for CASSPPLRQPSTDTQYF.

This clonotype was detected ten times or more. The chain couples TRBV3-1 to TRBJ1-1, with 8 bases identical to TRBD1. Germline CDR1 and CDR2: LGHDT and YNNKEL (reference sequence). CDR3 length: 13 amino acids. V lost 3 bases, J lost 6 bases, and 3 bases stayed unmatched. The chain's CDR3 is CASSQVQGAEAFF. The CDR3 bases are TGTGCCAGCAGCCAGGTACAGGGGGCTGAAGCTTTCTTT.

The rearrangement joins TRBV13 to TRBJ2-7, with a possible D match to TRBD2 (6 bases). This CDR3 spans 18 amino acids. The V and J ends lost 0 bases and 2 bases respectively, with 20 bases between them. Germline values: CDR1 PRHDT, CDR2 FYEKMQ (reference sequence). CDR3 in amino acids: CASSLGAEGLRLAYEQYF. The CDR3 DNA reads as TGTGCCAGCAGCTTAGGTGCAGAGGGACTTCGACTAGCCTACGAGCAGTACTTC.

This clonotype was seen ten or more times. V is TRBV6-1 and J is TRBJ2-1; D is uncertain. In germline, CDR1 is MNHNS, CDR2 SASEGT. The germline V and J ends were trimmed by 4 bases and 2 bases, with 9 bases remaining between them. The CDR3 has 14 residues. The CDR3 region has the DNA TGTGCCAGCAGTGGAGTCGCAGCCTACAATGAGCAGTTCTTC. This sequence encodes CASSGVAAYNEQFF.

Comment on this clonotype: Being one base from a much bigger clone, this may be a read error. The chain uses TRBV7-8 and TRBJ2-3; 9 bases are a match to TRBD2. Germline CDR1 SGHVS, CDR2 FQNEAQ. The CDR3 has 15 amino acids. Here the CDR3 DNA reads TGTGCCAGCCATACGGGCGGGAGGGGCACAGATGCGCAGTATTTT. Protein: CASHTGGRGTDAQYF. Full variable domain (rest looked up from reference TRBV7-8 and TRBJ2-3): GAGVSQSPRYKVAKRGQDVALRCDPISGHVSLFWYQQALGQGPEFLTYFQNEAQLDKSGLPSDRFFAERPEGSVSTLKIQRTQQEDSAVYLCASHTGGRGTDAQYFGPGTRLTVL.

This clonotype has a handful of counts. CDR3 coding DNA: TGTGCCAGCAGTTTGACAGCGAACTCTAACTATGGCTACACCTTC. It codes for CASSLTANSNYGYTF. The chain employs TRBV6-1 and TRBJ1-2; a possible D gene is TRBD1 (5 bases). Trimming left V 5 bases short and J 0 bases short, with 13 bases between. This CDR3 has 15 residues. Per germline, CDR1 MNHNS and CDR2 SASEGT.

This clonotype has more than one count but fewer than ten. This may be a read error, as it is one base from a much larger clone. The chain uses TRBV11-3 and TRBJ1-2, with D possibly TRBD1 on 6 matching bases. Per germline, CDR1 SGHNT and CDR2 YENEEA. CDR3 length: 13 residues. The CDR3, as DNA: TGTGCCGGCAGCCGCGACGGGGGCGGCGGCTACACCTTC. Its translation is CAGSRDGGGGYTF.

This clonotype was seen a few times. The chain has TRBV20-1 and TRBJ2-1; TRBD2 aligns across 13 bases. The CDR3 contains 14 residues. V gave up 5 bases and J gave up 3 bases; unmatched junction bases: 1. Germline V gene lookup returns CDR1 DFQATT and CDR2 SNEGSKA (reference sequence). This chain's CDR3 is CSARTSGSYNEQFF. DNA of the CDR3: TGCAGTGCTCGGACTAGCGGGAGCTACAATGAGCAGTTCTTC.

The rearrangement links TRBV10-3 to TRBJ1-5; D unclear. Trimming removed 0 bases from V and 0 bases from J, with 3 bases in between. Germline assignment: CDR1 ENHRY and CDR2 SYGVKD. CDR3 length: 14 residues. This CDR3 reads CAISESSSNQPQHF. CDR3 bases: TGTGCCATCAGTGAGTCGTCTAGCAATCAGCCCCAGCATTTT.

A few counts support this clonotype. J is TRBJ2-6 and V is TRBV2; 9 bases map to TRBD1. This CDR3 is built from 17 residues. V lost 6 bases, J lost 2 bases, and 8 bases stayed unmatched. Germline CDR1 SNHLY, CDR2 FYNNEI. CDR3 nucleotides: TGTGCCAGCAGAGCCGGGACAGGGAGGACTGGGGCCAACGTCCTGACTTTC. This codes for CASRAGTGRTGANVLTF.

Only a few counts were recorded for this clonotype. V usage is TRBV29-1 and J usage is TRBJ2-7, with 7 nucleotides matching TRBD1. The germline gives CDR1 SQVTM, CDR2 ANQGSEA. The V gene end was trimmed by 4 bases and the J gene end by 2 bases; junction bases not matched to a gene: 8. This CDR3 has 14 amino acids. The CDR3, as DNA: TGCAGCGTTGGGGAAAAAGGGGGCACCTACGAGCAGTACTTC. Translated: CSVGEKGGTYEQYF.

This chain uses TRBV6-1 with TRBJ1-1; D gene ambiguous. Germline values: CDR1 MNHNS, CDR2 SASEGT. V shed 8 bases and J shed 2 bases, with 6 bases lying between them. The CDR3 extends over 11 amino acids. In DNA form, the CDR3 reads TGTGCCAGCCACCACAACACTGAAGCTTTCTTT. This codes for CASHHNTEAFF.

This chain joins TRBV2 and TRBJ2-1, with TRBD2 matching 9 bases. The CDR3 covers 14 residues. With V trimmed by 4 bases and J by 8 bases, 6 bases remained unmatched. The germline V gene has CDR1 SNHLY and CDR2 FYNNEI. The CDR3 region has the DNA TGTGCCAGCAGTGCCCTAGCGGGATACGATGAGCAGTTCTTC. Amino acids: CASSALAGYDEQFF.

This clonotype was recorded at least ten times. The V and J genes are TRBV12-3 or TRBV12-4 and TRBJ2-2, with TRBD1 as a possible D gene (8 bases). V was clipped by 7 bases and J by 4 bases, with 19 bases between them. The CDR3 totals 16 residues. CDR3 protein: CASMARGLAVTGELFF. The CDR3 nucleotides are TGTGCCAGCATGGCCAGGGGGCTAGCGGTCACCGGGGAGCTGTTTTTT.

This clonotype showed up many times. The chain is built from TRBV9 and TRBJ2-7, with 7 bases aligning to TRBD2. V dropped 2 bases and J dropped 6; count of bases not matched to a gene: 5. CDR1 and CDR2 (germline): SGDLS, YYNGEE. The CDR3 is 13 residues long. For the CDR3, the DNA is TGTGCCAGCAGCGTGGGGGGGTCCGGCGAGCAGTACTTC. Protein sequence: CASSVGGSGEQYF.

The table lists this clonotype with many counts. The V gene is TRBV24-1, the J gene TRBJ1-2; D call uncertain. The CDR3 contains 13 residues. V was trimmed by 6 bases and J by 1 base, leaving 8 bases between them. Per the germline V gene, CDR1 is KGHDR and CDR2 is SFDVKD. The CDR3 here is CATSSTNNYGYTF. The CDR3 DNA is TGTGCCACCAGTTCGACAAATAACTATGGCTACACCTTC.

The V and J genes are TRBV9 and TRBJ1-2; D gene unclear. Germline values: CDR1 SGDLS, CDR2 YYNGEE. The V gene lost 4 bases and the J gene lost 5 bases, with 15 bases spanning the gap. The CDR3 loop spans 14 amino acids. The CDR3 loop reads CASSMDPADYGYTF. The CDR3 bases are TGTGCCAGCAGCATGGACCCAGCAGATTATGGCTACACCTTC.

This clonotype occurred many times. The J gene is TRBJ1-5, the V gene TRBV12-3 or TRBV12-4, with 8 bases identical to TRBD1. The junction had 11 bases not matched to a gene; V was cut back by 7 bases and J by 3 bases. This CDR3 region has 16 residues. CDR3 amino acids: CASTSDRTGNNQPQHF. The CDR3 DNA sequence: TGTGCCAGCACCTCCGACAGGACAGGGAACAATCAGCCCCAGCATTTT.

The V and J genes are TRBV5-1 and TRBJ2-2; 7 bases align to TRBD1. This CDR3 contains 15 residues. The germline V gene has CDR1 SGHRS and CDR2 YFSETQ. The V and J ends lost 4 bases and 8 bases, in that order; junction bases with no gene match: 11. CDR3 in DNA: TGCGCCAGCAGCCCTTCGACAGGGTCCTATGGGGAGCTGTTTTTT. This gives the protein CASSPSTGSYGELFF.

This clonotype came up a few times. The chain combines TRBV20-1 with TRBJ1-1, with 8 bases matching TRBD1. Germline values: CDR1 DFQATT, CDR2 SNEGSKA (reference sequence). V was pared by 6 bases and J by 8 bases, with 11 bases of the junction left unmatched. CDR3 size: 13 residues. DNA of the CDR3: TGCAGTGCCAAGGGACAGGAGATCTTAGAAGCTTTCTTT. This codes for CSAKGQEILEAFF.

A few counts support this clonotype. CDR3 amino acids: CASSQGTSGRAVNEQFF. In DNA form, the CDR3 reads TGTGCCAGCAGCCAGGGGACTAGCGGGAGGGCCGTAAATGAGCAGTTCTTC. V and J are TRBV14 and TRBJ2-1; 16 bases align to TRBD2. Trimming took 3 bases from V and 7 from J; bases not matched to a gene: 6. This CDR3 has 17 residues. Germline CDR1 SGHDN, CDR2 FVKESK.

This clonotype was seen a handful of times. CDR3 in amino acids: CASSESSGVGGGHNEQFF. The CDR3 DNA reads TGTGCCAGCAGTGAATCGTCCGGGGTGGGAGGTGGACACAATGAGCAGTTCTTC. V usage is TRBV25-1 and J usage is TRBJ2-1; possible D gene TRBD2, 6 bases. CDR1 is MGHDK, CDR2 SYGVNS, per germline. This CDR3 is 18 amino acids long. V gave up 1 base and J gave up 5 bases, with 21 bases separating them.